A selection of T cell receptor beta chains follows, all from one sample in a study of cytomegalovirus exposure and HLA in healthy donors. Some clones are missing from TCRdb's copy, which holds only in-frame ones; the method was immunoSEQ multiplex PCR. The table lists 120,000 or so clones, more than 55% of them singletons. The material sequenced was PBMCs. The receptors were gathered from a man aged 18 to 30 in good health and CMV-seronegative. Both conserved end residues are part of each CDR3. The D gene is left open where the match is weak. Only part of the rows carry a size: once, few, many, or a class if the clone is expanded.

>few|TRBJ1-1|TRBV19|14|-
CASLGRSMNTEAFF
TGTGCCAGTCTGGGCCGAAGTATGAACACTGAAGCTTTCTTT
>-|TRBJ1-1|TRBV30|16|-
CAWMRFQSGGYTEAFF
TGTGCCTGGATGAGATTCCAGTCGGGGGGTTACACTGAAGCTTTCTTT
>-|TRBJ2-7|TRBV7-2|14|-
CASSLAVSSYEQYF
TGTGCCAGCAGCTTAGCTGTCAGCTCCTACGAGCAGTACTTC
>-|TRBJ1-1|TRBV30|13|-
CAWSVSSGTEAFF
TGTGCCTGGAGTGTATCCTCGGGAACTGAAGCTTTCTTT
>-|TRBJ1-4|TRBV19|14|TRBD1
CASSTDRFPEKLFF
TGTGCCAGTAGTACGGACAGGTTCCCGGAAAAACTGTTTTTT
>once|TRBJ1-1|TRBV7-2|14|-
CASSLDTGRTEAFF
TGTGCCAGCAGCTTAGATACTGGGAGAACTGAAGCTTTCTTT
>-|TRBJ2-3|TRBV19|17|TRBD2
CASSPLAGGGPADTQYF
TGTGCCAGTAGTCCGCTAGCGGGGGGCGGGCCGGCAGATACGCAGTATTTT
>-|TRBJ2-7|TRBV11-2|15|TRBD2
CASSALAGTNYEQYF
TGTGCCAGCAGCGCCCTAGCGGGGACAAACTACGAGCAGTACTTC
>-|TRBJ1-4|TRBV30|14|TRBD1
CAWGTGDRREKLFF
TGTGCCTGGGGGACAGGGGATCGGCGTGAAAAACTGTTTTTT
>-|TRBJ2-3|TRBV5-6|13|-
CASRATRSDTQYF
TGTGCCAGCAGAGCCACTAGGTCAGATACGCAGTATTTT
>few|TRBJ1-5|TRBV27|15|TRBD1
CASSPLTGVDQPQHF
TGTGCCAGCAGTCCCCTCACAGGGGTCGATCAGCCCCAGCATTTT
>few|TRBJ2-7|TRBV14|13|-
CASSQDSRDEQYF
TGTGCCAGCAGCCAAGATTCTCGGGACGAGCAGTACTTC
>-|TRBJ2-3|TRBV28|18|TRBD2
CASSPIILADFSTDTQYF
TGTGCCAGCAGCCCTATAATCCTAGCGGACTTTAGCACAGATACGCAGTATTTT
>once|TRBJ1-5|TRBV27|12|-
CASSFAGQPQHF
TGTGCCAGCAGTTTTGCGGGTCAGCCCCAGCATTTT
>-|TRBJ2-7|TRBV10-1|12|TRBD1
CASSLTGNEQYF
TGCGCCAGCAGCCTGACAGGGAACGAGCAGTACTTC
>few|TRBJ2-2|TRBV6-6|15|-
CASKWGGTSAGELFF
TGTGCCAGCAAGTGGGGGGGCACCTCTGCCGGGGAGCTGTTTTTT
>-|TRBJ1-5|TRBV28|13|-
CASTVRSNQPQHF
TGTGCCAGCACGGTGAGGAGCAATCAGCCCCAGCATTTT
>-|TRBJ2-1|TRBV7-9|15|TRBD2
CASSLATSGVNEQFF
TGTGCCAGCAGCCTAGCGACTAGCGGGGTGAATGAGCAGTTCTTC
>-|TRBJ2-2|TRBV29-1|15|-
CSVEEQGSDTGELFF
TGCAGCGTTGAGGAGCAGGGGAGTGACACCGGGGAGCTGTTTTTT
>once|TRBJ1-1|TRBV4-1|15|-
CASSQERGSITEAFF
TGCGCCAGCAGCCAAGAACGGGGAAGCATCACTGAAGCTTTCTTT
>-|TRBJ1-1|TRBV4-3|13|-
CASSQDEVTEAFF
TGCGCCAGCAGCCAAGATGAGGTCACTGAAGCTTTCTTT
>-|TRBJ2-7|TRBV29-1|14|-
CSVGMDSRSTEQYF
TGCAGCGTGGGAATGGACAGTAGGAGCACCGAGCAGTACTTC
>-|TRBJ1-6|TRBV5-6|15|-
CASSLRPQGNSPLHF
TGTGCCAGCAGTCTCCGGCCACAGGGTAATTCACCCCTCCACTTT
>-|TRBJ2-7|TRBV2|14|TRBD2
CASGRGGSSYEQYF
TGTGCCAGCGGGAGGGGCGGGAGCTCCTACGAGCAGTACTTC
>-|TRBJ1-1|TRBV14|14|-
CASSQEPGNTEAFF
TGTGCCAGCAGCCAAGAACCCGGGAACACTGAAGCTTTCTTT
>-|TRBJ2-7|TRBV10-3|11|-
CAISDRYEQYF
TGTGCCATCAGTGACCGCTACGAGCAGTACTTC
>few|TRBJ2-7|TRBV28|15|TRBD2
CASNPTSGRGDEQYF
TGTGCCAGCAACCCGACTAGCGGGAGGGGCGACGAGCAGTACTTC
>-|TRBJ1-4|TRBV6-1|14|-
CASSLTGENEKLFF
TGTGCCAGCAGTCTTACCGGGGAAAATGAAAAACTGTTTTTT
>-|TRBJ2-7|TRBV6-5|15|-
CASSTLSGLSYEQYF
TGTGCCAGCAGCACCCTTTCAGGGCTCTCCTACGAGCAGTACTTC
>few|TRBJ1-1|TRBV7-9|12|TRBD1
CASSLGQGGAFF
TGTGCCAGCAGCTTAGGACAGGGGGGAGCTTTCTTT
>-|TRBJ1-1|TRBV29-1|13|-
CSAMTNQNTEAFF
TGCAGCGCCATGACTAATCAGAACACTGAAGCTTTCTTT
>-|TRBJ2-1|TRBV5-1|16|TRBD2
CASSISGGSSYNEQFF
TGCGCCAGCAGCATTAGCGGGGGAAGCTCCTACAATGAGCAGTTCTTC
>-|TRBJ2-5|TRBV5-6|14|-
CASSLGAGTETQYF
TGTGCCAGCAGCTTGGGGGCGGGAACGGAGACCCAGTACTTC
>few|TRBJ1-2|TRBV19|14|TRBD1
CASSGTVLMGGYTF
TGTGCCAGTAGTGGGACAGTATTAATGGGCGGCTACACCTTC
>-|TRBJ2-7|TRBV7-6|15|-
CASSLEAGSNYEQYF
TGTGCCAGCAGCTTGGAGGCGGGATCAAACTACGAGCAGTACTTC
>-|TRBJ2-2|TRBV19|17|TRBD1
CASSSTGGSTVTGELFF
TGTGCCAGTAGTTCGACAGGGGGCAGTACGGTCACCGGGGAGCTGTTTTTT
>-|TRBJ2-7|TRBV7-3|13|TRBD1
CASSLSPGGEQYF
TGTGCCAGCAGCTTAAGCCCAGGGGGCGAGCAGTACTTC
>once|TRBJ2-7|TRBV2|15|-
CASRFAGANAGEQYF
TGTGCCAGCAGGTTTGCAGGAGCCAACGCGGGGGAGCAGTACTTC
>-|TRBJ1-2|TRBV5-1|15|TRBD1
CASSLERTGESGYTF
TGCGCCAGCAGCTTGGAGAGGACAGGGGAGAGTGGCTACACCTTC
>-|TRBJ2-7|TRBV7-2|14|TRBD2
CASSLYLADYEQYF
TGTGCCAGCAGCTTATATCTAGCGGACTACGAGCAGTACTTC
>-|TRBJ1-3|TRBV10-2|14|-
CASRKQGVGNTIYF
TGCGCCAGCAGAAAGCAGGGTGTTGGAAACACCATATATTTT
>-|TRBJ2-3|TRBV19|16|TRBD2
CASSIGLAGVTDTQYF
TGTGCCAGTAGTATTGGGCTAGCGGGGGTCACAGATACGCAGTATTTT
>once|TRBJ2-1|TRBV7-6|15|TRBD2
CASSLDSGSVNEQFF
TGTGCCAGCAGCTTAGATAGCGGGAGCGTCAATGAGCAGTTCTTC
>-|TRBJ1-4|TRBV7-6|15|-
CASSLLRGSNEKLFF
TGTGCCAGCAGCTTACTCCGGGGGTCTAATGAAAAACTGTTTTTT
>-|TRBJ2-5|TRBV6-5|16|TRBD1
CASSYGTGGDGETQYF
TGTGCCAGCAGTTACGGGACAGGGGGCGACGGAGAGACCCAGTACTTC
>-|TRBJ1-5|TRBV10-3|15|TRBD1
CAISAGQGSNQPQHF
TGTGCCATCAGCGCCGGACAGGGTAGCAATCAGCCCCAGCATTTT
>few|TRBJ1-2|TRBV29-1|15|TRBD1
CRVTGTGGANYGYTF
TGCCGCGTCACCGGGACAGGGGGAGCTAACTATGGCTACACCTTC
>-|TRBJ1-5|TRBV7-2|13|-
CASSIRWEQPQHF
TGTGCCAGCAGCATAAGATGGGAGCAGCCCCAGCATTTT